These T cell receptor beta chains were read from a single sample in a study of human T cells and chemical hapten exposure. Via MiXCR, TCRdb re-called the RACE reads, giving one row per CDR3 protein. This sample yields under 60,000 distinct CDR3 sequences, of which about 10% are seen a single time; less than 2% belongs to the top ten. The material sequenced was whole blood, taken in connection with sensitization to the hapten diphenylcyclopropenone (DPC). The receptor set was obtained from a woman between 35 and 50 years old with alopecia areata. Some clones in this sample may be carry-over from other donors' samples. CDR3s leave out the opening cysteine and the closing phenylalanine or tryptophan. D genes are given only for firm matches. Expanded clones are given a class, and other clones once, few, many or no size at all.

v_call d_call clone_size cdr3_aa
TRBV5-1 NA NA ASSLRIT
TRBV13 TRBD2 many ASSRLATGANVLT
TRBV27 NA few ASSLNVDWLRTYEQY
TRBV6-2/TRBV6-3 NA many ASIPGGPSTDTQY
TRBV7-2 NA few ASSLTRGSYEQY
TRBV5-5 NA few ASSLAPGVAEAF
TRBV11-2 NA few ASSPSSGRSYEQY
TRBV28 NA NA AASKGDQETQY
TRBV9 NA few ASSVVTVTADTQY
TRBV18 TRBD1 NA ASSDRGQYNEQF
TRBV20-1 NA few SASPPSANNGGYT
TRBV6-1 NA NA ASSERTTFGFTEAF
TRBV9 NA NA ASSVDSNGNTIY
TRBV7-6 NA NA ASSLGTDAYEQY
TRBV7-3 TRBD2 few ASSWGLADVGGELF
TRBV7-2 TRBD2 NA ASSLARSGGAYEQY
TRBV9 NA many ASSVDGGAYNSPLH
TRBV29-1 TRBD1 many SVSGQDNEQF
TRBV15 NA NA ATSPHGDTQY
TRBV20-1 TRBD1 few SARPTGIEAF
TRBV3-1 NA many ASSQGGSLNEQY
TRBV28 NA NA ASSGRRGKNIQY
TRBV10-3 TRBD1 few AITRDSSYEQY
TRBV28 TRBD1 few ASSSRTGDSTDTQY
TRBV12-3/TRBV12-4 NA many ASRPAPAPGELF
TRBV29-1 NA many SVKNNEQF
TRBV5-1 TRBD1 many ASSLLNRGQETQY
TRBV6-6 NA many ASGTTWGATLSGNTIY
TRBV7-6 NA NA ASSFLQRETQY
TRBV12-3/TRBV12-4 NA many ASSTKPNQPQH
TRBV14 NA NA ASSLMGSSTDTQY
TRBV6-5 NA NA ASSYSIGTLMETQY
TRBV12-3/TRBV12-4 TRBD2 few ASSRETSGETQY
TRBV18 NA many ASSPALLRDEKLF
TRBV6-6 TRBD1 NA ASSYYGTERRGEQY